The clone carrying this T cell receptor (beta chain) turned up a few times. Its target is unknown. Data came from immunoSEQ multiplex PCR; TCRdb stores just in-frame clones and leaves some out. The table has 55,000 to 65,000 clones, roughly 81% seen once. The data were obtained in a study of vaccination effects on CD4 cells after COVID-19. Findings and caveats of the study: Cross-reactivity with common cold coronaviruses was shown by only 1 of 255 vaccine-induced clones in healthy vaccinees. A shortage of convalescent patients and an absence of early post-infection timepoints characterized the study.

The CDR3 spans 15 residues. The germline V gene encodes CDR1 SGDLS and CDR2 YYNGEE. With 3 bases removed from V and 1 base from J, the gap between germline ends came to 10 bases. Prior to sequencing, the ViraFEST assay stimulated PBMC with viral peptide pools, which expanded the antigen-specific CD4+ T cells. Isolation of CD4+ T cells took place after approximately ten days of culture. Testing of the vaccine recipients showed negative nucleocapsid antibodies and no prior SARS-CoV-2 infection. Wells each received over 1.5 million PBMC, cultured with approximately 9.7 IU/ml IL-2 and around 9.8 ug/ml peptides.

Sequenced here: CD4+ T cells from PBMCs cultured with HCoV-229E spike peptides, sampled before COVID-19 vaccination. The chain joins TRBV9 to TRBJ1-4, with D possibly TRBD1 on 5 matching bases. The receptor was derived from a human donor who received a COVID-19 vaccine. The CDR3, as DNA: TGTGCCAGCAGCGCGGTTGGGGGAACTAATGAAAAACTGTTTTTT. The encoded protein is CASSAVGGTNEKLFF.